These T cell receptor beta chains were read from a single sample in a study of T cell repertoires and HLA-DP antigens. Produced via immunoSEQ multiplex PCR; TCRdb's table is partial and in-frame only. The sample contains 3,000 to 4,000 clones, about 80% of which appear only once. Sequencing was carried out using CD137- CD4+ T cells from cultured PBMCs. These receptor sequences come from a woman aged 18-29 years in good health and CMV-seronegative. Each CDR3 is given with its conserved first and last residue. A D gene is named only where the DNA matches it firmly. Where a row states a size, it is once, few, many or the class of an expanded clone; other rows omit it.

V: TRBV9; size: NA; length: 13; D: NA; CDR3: CASSGDINYGYTF
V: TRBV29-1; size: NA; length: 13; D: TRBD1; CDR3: CSGDRGQGTEAFF
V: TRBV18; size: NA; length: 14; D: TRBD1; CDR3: CASSARQGTYEQYF
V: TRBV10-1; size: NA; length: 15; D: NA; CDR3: CASSEVGRGYNEQFF
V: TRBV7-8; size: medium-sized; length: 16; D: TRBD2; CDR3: CASSLGTSGHQETQYF
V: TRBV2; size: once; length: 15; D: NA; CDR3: CASSVRDGWAGELFF
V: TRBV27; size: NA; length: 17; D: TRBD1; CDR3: CASSNRTGPLAKNIQYF
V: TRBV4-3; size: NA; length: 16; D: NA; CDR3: CASSEVRWGQWETQYF
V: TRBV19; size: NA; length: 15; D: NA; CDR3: CASSTGGARGAEAFF
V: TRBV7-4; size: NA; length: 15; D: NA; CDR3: CASSLRLAALYGYTF
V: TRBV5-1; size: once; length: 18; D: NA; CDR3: CASSPLPGQQIGNQPQHF
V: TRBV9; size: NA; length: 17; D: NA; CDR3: CASSPSARYAGANVLTF
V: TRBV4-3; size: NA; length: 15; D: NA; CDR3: CASSPDGTAIYGYTF
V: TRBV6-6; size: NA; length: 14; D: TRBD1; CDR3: CASRGQGPYNEQFF
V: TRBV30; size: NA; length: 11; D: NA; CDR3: CAWSAPRGYTF
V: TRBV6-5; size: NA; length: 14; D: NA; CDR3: CASCNRATNEKLFF
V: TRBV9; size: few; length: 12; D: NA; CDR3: CASSANTGELFF
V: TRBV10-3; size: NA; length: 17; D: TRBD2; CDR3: CAIRPGLAGGIADTQYF
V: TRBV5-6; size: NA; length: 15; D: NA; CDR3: CASSGGHLSYNEQFF
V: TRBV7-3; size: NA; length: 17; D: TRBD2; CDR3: CASSPQRSLAGGNEQFF
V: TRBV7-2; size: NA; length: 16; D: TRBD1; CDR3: CASSTMTGSSNSPLHF
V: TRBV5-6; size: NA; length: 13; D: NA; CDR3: CASIKTGYTEAFF
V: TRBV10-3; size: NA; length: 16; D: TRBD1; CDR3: CAISESGTGGINIQYF
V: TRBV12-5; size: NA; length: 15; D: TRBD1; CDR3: CASGLGTGANTEAFF
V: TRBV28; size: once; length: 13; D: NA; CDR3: CASSLRQGYGYTF
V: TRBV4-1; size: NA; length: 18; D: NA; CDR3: CASSQAPWRGRLTDTQYF
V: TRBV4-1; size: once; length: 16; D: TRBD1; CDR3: CASSQGPGTGAYEQYF
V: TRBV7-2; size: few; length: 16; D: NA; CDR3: CASSPRYGRLNTEAFF
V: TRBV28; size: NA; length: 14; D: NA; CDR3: CASSFYRDGSTLHF
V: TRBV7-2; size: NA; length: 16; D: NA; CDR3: CASSLMKTTFADTQYF
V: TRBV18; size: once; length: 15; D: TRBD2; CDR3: CASSLSAGGGNEQFF
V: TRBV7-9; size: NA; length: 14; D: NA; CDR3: CASSLIQINTEAFF
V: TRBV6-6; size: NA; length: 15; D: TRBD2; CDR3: CASILSGGQKETQYF
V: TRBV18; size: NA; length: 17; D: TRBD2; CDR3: CASSPGVAGSSYNEQFF
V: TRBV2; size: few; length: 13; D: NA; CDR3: CASSGQTNSPLHF
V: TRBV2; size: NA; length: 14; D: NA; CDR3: CASSESRYSYEQYF
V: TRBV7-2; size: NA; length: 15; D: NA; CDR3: CASSSSTVFNEKLFF
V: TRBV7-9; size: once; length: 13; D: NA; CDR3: CASSLVGAGEQFF
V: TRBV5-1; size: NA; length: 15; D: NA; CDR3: CASSYTGTQNTEAFF
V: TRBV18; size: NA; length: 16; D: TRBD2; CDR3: CASSPEAGGWPDTQYF
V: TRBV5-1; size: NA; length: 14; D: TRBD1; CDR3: CASSPRDRRDEQFF
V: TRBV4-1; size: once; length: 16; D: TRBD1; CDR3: CASRGSRDRGIDTQYF
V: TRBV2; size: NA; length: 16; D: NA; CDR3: CASRKENFLSGNTIYF
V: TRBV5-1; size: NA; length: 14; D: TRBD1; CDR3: CASSEDRATDTQYF
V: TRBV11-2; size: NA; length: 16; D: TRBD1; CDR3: CASSLGRDRTKNIQYF
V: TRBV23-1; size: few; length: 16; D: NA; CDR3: CASSQCVSPPNTEAFF
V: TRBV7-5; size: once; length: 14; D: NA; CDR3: CARSFRDRVFEQYF
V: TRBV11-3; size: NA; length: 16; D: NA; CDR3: CASSPAFSPLGHEQFF
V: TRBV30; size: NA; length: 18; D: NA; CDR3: CAWSQSRLLGRENTEAFF
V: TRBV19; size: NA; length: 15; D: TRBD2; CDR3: CASSIDSGLQETQYF
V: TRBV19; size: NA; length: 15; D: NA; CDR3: CASSITNRAVEKLFF
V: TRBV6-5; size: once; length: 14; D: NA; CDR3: CASSPGPQQETQYF
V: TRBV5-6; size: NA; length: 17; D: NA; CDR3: CASSPARGGASSSPLHF
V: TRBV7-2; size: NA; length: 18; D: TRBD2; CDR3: CASSLKTSGTAHSYEQYF
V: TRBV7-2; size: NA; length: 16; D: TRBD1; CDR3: CASSLRQTTGANGYTF
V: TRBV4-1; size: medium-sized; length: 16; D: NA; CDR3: CASSQVARGYTGELFF
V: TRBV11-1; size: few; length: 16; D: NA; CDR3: CASSYGDFTGRNEQFF
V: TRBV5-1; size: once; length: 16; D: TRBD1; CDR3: CASSAGTGSTNEKLFF
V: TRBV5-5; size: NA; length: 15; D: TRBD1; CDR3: CASSLFGTGGETQYF
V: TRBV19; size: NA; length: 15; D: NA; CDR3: CASSPLEGFGSPLHF